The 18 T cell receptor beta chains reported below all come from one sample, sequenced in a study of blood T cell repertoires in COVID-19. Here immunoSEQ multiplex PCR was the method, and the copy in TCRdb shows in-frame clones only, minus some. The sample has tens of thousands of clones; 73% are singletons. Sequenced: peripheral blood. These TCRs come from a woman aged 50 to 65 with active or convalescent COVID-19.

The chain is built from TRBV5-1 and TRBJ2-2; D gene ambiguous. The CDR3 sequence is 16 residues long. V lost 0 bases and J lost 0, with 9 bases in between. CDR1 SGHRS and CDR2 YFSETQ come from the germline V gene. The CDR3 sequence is CASSLVAEPNTGELFF. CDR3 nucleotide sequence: TGCGCCAGCAGCTTGGTGGCGGAGCCGAACACCGGGGAGCTGTTTTTT.

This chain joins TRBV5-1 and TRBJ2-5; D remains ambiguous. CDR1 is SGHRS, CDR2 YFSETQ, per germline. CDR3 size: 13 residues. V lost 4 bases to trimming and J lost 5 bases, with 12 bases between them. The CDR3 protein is CASSSGPRETQYF. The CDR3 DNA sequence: TGCGCCAGCAGCAGTGGCCCCCGTGAGACCCAGTACTTC.

The CDR3 DNA reads TGTGCCAGCAGCCCCCGGACAGGGGGCTACGAGCAGTACTTC. It yields the protein CASSPRTGGYEQYF. This chain uses TRBV7-2 with TRBJ2-7; 10 bases are shared with TRBD1. The CDR3 sequence is 14 residues long. The V segment lost 5 bases and the J segment 3 bases; nucleotides outside the gene matches: 4. CDR1 is SGHTA, CDR2 FQGNSA, per germline.

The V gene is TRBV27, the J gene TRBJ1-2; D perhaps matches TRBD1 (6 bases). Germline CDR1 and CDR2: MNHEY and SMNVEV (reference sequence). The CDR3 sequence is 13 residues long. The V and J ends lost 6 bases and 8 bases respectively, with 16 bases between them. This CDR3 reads CASSSTGSDGYTF. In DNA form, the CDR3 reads TGTGCCAGCAGCTCTACAGGGTCGGACGGCTACACCTTC.

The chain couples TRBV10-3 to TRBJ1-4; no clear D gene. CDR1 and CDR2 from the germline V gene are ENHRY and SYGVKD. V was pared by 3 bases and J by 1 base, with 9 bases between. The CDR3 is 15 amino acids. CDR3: CAISDLRGTNEKLFF. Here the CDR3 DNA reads TGTGCCATCAGTGACCTCCGGGGAACTAATGAAAAACTGTTTTTT.

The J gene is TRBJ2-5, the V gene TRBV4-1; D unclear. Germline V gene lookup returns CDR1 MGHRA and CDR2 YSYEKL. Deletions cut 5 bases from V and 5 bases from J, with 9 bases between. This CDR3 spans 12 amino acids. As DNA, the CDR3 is TGCGCCAGCAGCAGACCCGGGGAGACCCAGTACTTC. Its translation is CASSRPGETQYF.

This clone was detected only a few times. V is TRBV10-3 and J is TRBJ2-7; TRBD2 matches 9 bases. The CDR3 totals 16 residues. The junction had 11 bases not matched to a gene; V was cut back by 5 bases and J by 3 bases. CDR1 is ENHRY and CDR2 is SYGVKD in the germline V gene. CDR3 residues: CAISQNLAGLRYEQYF. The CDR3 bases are TGTGCCATCAGTCAAAACCTAGCGGGATTACGCTACGAGCAGTACTTC.

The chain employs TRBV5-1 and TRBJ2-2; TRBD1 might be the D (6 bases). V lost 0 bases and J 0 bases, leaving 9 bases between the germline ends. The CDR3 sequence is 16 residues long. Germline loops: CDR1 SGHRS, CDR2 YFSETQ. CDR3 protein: CASSLVQGPNTGELFF. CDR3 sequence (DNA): TGCGCCAGCAGCTTGGTCCAGGGGCCGAACACCGGGGAGCTGTTTTTT.

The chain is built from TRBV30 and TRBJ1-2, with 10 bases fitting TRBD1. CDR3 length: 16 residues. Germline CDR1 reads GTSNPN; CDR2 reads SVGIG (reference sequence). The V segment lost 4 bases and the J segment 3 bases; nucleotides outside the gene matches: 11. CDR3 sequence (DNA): TGTGCCTGGAATAGGGGACAGGGGACCGGGGACTATGGCTACACCTTC. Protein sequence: CAWNRGQGTGDYGYTF.

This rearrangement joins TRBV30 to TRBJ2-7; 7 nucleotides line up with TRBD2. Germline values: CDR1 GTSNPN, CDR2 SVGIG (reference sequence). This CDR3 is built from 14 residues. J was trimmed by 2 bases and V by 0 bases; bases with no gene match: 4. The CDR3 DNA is TGTGCCTGGAGTGTGGCTAGCGGAACCTACGAGCAGTACTTC. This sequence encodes CAWSVASGTYEQYF.

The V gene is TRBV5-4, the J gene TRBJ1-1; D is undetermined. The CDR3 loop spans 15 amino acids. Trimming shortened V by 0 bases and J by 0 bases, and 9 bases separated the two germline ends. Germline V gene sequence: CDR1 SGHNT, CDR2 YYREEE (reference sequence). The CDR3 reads CASSLGGELNTEAFF. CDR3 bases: TGTGCCAGCAGCTTGGGGGGAGAGTTGAACACTGAAGCTTTCTTT.

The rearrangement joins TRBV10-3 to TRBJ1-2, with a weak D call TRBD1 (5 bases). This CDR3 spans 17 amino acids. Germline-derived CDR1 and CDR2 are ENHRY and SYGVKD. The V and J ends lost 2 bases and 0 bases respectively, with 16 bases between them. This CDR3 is CAISEDRILKANYGYTF. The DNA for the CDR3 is TGTGCCATCAGTGAGGACAGAATCCTTAAAGCTAACTATGGCTACACCTTC.

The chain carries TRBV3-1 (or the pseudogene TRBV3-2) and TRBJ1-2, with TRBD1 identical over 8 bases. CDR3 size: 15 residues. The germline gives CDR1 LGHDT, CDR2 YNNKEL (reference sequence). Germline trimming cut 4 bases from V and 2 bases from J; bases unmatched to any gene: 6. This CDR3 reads CASSRSDRDNYGYTF. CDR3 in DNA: TGTGCCAGCAGCCGTTCGGACAGGGACAACTATGGCTACACCTTC.

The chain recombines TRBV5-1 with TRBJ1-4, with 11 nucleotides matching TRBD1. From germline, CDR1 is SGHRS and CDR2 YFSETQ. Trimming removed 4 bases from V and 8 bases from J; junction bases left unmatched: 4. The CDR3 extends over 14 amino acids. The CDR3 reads CASSMDRGREKLFF. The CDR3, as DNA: TGCGCCAGCAGCATGGACAGGGGGCGGGAAAAACTGTTTTTT.

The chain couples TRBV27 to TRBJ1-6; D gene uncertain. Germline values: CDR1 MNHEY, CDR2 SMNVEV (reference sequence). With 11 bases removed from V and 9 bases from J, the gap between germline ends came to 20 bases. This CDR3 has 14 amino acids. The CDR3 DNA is TGTGCCTCCCCCCGGGTCGTGGGTGGTTCACCCCTCCACTTT. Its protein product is CASPRVVGGSPLHF.

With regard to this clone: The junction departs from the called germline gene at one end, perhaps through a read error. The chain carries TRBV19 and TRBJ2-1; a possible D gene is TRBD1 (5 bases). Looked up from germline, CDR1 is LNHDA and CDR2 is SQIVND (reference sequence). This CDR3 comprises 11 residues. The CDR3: CASSMGRVLIF. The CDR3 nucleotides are TGTGCCAGTAGTATGGGCAGGGTGTTGATCTTC.

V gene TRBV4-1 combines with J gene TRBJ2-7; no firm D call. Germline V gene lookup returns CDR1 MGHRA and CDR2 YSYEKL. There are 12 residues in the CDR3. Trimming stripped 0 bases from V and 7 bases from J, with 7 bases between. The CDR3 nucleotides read TGCGCCAGCAGCCAAGATCCCTTGGAGCAGTACTTC. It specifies CASSQDPLEQYF.

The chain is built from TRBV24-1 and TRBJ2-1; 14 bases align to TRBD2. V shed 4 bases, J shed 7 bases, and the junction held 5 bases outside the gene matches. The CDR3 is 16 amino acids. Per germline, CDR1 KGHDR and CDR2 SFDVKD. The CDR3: CATSDHGLAGGNEQFF. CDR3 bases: TGTGCCACCAGTGACCACGGACTAGCGGGAGGTAATGAGCAGTTCTTC.